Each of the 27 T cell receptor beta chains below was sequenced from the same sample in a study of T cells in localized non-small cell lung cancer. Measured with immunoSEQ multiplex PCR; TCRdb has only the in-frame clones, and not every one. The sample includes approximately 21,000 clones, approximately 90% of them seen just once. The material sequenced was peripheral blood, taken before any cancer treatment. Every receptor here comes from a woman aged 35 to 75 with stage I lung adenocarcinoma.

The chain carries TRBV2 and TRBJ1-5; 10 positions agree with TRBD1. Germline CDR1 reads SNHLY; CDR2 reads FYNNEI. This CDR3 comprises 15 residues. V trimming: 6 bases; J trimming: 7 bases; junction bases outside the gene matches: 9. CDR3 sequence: CASSLTGGAGQPQHF. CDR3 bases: TGTGCCAGCAGCTTGACAGGGGGCGCGGGGCAGCCCCAGCATTTT.

The CDR3 DNA reads as TGTGCCAGCAGTTCCCAGGCAGGGTACTATGGCTACACCTTC. It specifies CASSSQAGYYGYTF. This chain connects TRBV27 to TRBJ1-2, with a possible D match to TRBD1 (5 bases). CDR3 size: 14 residues. Germline CDR1 reads MNHEY; CDR2 reads SMNVEV (reference sequence). V lost 4 bases and J lost 3, with 12 bases in between.

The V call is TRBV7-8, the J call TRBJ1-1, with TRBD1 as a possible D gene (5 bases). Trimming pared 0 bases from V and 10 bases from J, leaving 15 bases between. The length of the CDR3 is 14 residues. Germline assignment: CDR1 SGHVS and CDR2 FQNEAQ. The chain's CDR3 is CASSLAAGRIGAFF. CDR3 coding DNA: TGTGCCAGCAGCTTAGCGGCAGGGCGGATCGGAGCTTTCTTT.

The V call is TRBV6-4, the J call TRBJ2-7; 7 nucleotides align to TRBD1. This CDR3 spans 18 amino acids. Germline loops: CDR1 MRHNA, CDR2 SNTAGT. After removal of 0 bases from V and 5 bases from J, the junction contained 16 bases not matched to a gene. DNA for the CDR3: TGTGCCAGCAGTGACTCTGTATTAGGGGGCTCTCGTCGGGACGAGCAGTACTTC. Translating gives CASSDSVLGGSRRDEQYF.

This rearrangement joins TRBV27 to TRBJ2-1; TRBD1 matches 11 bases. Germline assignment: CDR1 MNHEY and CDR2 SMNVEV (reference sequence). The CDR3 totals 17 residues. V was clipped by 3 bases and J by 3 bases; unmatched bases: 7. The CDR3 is CASSFPRGTGGYNEQFF. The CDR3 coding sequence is TGTGCCAGCAGTTTCCCCCGAGGGACAGGGGGCTACAATGAGCAGTTCTTC.

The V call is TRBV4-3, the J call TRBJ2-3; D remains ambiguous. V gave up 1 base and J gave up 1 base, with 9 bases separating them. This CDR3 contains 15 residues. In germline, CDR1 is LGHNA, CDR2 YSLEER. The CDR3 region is CASSQAWIGTDTQYF. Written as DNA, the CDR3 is TGCGCCAGCAGCCAAGCGTGGATAGGCACAGATACGCAGTATTTT.

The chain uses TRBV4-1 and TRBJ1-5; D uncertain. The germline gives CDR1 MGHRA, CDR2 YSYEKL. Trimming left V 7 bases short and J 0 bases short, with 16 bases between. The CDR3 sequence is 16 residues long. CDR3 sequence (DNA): TGCGCCAGCACCCCCAGTGGCGAGTATAGCAATCAGCCCCAGCATTTT. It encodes CASTPSGEYSNQPQHF.

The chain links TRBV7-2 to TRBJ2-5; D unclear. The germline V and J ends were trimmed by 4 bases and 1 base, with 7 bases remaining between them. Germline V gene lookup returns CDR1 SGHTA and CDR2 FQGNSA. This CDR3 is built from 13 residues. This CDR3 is CASSYRTQETQYF. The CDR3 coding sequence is TGTGCCAGCAGCTACCGGACCCAAGAGACCCAGTACTTC.

The CDR3 DNA reads as TGTGCCAGCAGCTTAAACTCCGGGCGTAATGAAAAACTGTTTTTT. Translated, it gives CASSLNSGRNEKLFF. This rearrangement joins TRBV7-2 to TRBJ1-4; D is undetermined. There are 15 residues in the CDR3. Germline CDR1 reads SGHTA; CDR2 reads FQGNSA. The V end lost 2 bases, the J end lost 4 bases, and 11 bases lay between the germline ends.

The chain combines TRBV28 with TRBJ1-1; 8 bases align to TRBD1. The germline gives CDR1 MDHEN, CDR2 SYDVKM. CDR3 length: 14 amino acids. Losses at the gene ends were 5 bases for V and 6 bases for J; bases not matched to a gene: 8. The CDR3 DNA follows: TGTGCCAGCAGTGTCCCAGGGGGCCCCCCTGAAGCTTTCTTT. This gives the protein CASSVPGGPPEAFF.

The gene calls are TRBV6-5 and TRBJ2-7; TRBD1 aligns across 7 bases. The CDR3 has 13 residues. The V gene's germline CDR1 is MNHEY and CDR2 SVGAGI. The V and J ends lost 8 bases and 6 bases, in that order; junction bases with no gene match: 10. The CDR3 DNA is TGTGCCAGCCAGACAGGGTGGGTCGGCGAGCAGTACTTC. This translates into CASQTGWVGEQYF.

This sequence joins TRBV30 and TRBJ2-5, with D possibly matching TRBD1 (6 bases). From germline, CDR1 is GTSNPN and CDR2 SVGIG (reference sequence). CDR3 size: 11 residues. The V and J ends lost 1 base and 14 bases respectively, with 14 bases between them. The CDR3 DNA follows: TGTGCCTGGAGTGGTGGGACATTAAAATACTTC. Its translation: CAWSGGTLKYF.

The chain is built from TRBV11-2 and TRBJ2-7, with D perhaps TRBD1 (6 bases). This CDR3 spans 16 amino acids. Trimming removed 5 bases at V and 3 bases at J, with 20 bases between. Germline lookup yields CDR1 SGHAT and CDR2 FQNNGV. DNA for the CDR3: TGTGCCAGCAGCGGACTTCGACAGGCCAACTACTACGAGCAGTACTTC. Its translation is CASSGLRQANYYEQYF.

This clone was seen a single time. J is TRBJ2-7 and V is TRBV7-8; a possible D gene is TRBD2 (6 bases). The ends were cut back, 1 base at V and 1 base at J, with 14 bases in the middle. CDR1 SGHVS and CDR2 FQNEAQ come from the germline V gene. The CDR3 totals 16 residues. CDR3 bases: TGTGCCAGCAGCTTAGTAGCAGCGGGTAATTCCTACGAGCAGTACTTC. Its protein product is CASSLVAAGNSYEQYF.

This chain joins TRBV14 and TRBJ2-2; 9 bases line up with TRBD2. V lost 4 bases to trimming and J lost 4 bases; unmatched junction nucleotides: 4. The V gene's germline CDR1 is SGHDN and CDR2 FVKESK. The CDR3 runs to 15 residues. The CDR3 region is CASSLAGVRTGELFF. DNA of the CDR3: TGTGCCAGCAGCCTAGCGGGAGTTCGCACCGGGGAGCTGTTTTTT.

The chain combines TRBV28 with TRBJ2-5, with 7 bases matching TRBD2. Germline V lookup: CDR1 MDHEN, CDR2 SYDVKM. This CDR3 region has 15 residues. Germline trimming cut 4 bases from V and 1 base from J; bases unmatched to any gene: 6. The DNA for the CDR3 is TGTGCCAGCAGTTCCCCAGCGGGATCCCAAGAGACCCAGTACTTC. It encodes CASSSPAGSQETQYF.

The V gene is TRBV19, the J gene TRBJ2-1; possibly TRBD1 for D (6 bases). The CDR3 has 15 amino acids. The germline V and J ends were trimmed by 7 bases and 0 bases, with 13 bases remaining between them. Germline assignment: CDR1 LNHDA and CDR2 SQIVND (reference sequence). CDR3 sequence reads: CASTTTGSSYNEQFF. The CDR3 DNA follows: TGTGCCAGTACTACAACAGGGAGCTCCTACAATGAGCAGTTCTTC.

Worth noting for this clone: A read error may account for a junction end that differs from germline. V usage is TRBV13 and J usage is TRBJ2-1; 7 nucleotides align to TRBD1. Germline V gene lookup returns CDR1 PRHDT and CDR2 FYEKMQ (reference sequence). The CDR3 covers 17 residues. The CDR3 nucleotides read TGTGTCAGCAGCTTAGGCCCCGGGGACAGCCTATACAATGAGCAGTTCTTC. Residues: CVSSLGPGDSLYNEQFF.

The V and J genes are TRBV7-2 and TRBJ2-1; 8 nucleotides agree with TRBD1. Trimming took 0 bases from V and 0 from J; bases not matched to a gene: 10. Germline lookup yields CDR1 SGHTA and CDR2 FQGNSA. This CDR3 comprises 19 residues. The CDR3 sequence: CASSLAGTGGIGSYNEQFF. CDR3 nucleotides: TGTGCCAGCAGCTTAGCTGGGACAGGCGGGATTGGCTCCTACAATGAGCAGTTCTTC. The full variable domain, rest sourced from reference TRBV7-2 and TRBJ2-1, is GAGVSQSPSNKVTEKGKDVELRCDPISGHTALYWYRQSLGQGLEFLIYFQGNSAPDKSGLPSDRFSAERTGGSVSTLTIQRTQQEDSAVYLCASSLAGTGGIGSYNEQFFGPGTRLTVL.

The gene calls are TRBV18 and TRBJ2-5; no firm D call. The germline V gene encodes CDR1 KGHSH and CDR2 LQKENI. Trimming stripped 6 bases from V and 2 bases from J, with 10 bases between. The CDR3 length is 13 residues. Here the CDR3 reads CASSSIQQETQYF. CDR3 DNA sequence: TGTGCCAGCTCCTCCATTCAACAAGAGACCCAGTACTTC.

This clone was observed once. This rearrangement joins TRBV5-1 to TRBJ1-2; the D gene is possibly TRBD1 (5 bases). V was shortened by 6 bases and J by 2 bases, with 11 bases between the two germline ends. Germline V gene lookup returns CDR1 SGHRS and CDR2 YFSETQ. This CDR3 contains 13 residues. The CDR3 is CASTSGSNYGYTF. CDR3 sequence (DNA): TGCGCCAGCACTTCAGGGTCGAACTATGGCTACACCTTC.

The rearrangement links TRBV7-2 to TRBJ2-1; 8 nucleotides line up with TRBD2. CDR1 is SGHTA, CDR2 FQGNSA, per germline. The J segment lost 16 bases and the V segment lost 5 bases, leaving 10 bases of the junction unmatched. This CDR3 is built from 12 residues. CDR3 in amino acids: CASSPSGGLRFF. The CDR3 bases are TGTGCCAGCAGCCCCTCGGGGGGGCTCCGATTCTTC.

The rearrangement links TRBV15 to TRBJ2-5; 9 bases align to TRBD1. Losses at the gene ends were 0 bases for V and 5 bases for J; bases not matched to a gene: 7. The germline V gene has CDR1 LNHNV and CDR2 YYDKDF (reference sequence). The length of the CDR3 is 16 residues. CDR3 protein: CATSRDRDRVGETQYF. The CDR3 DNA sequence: TGTGCCACCAGCAGAGATCGGGACAGGGTCGGGGAGACCCAGTACTTC.

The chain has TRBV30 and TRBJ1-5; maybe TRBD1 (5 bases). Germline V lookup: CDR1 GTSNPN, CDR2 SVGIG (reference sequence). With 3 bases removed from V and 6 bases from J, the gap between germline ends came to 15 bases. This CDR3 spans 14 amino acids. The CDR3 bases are TGTGCCTGGAGATCACAGGTCGCGGGTCAGCCCCAGCATTTT. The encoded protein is CAWRSQVAGQPQHF.

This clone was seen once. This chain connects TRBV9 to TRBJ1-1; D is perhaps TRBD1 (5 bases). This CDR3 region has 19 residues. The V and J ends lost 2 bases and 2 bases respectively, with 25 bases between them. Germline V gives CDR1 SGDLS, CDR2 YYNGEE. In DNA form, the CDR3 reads TGTGCCAGCAGCGTGGATCCGGTGGGGGGGACGTTTATCAACACTGAAGCTTTCTTT. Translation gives CASSVDPVGGTFINTEAFF. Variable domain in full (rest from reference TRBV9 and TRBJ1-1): DSGVTQTPKHLITATGQRVTLRCSPRSGDLSVYWYQQSLDQGLQFLIQYYNGEERAKGNILERFSAQQFPDLHSELNLSSLELGDSALYFCASSVDPVGGTFINTEAFFGQGTRLTVV.

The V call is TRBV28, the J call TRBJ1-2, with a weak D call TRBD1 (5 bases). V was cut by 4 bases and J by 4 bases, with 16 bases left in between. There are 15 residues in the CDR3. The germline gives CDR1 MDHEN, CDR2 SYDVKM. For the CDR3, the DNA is TGTGCCAGCAGTTCAATGGGACGGCGGCCCTATGGCTACACCTTC. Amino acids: CASSSMGRRPYGYTF.

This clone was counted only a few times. The CDR3 is CASSPGTSYYLEQYF. In DNA, the CDR3 is TGTGCCAGCAGCCCAGGGACTAGCTACTATCTCGAGCAGTACTTC. V usage is TRBV5-6 and J usage is TRBJ2-7; 9 positions match TRBD2. The germline CDR1 and CDR2 sequences are SGHDT and YYEEEE. This CDR3 region has 15 residues. The V and J ends lost 4 bases and 6 bases, in that order; junction bases with no gene match: 11.